This entry lists 20 T cell receptor beta chains sequenced from one sample in a study of blood T cell repertoires in COVID-19. Repertoires were generated with immunoSEQ multiplex PCR, while TCRdb's copy carries only in-frame clones and drops some. The table lists about 460,000 clones, more than 85% of them singletons. The material sequenced was PBMCs or T cells enriched from blood (not recorded which). Every receptor here comes from a woman in her fifties or sixties who had recovered from COVID-19.

This chain uses TRBV6-5 with TRBJ1-6, with TRBD1 as a possible D gene (6 bases). The CDR3 totals 14 residues. Germline V lookup: CDR1 MNHEY, CDR2 SVGAGI. Trimming removed 10 bases at V and 6 bases at J, with 16 bases between. CDR3 in DNA: TGTGCCACCCAGGCTTTACAGGGTAATTCACCCCTCCACTTT. This sequence encodes CATQALQGNSPLHF.

The chain links TRBV9 to TRBJ1-2; perhaps TRBD1 as D (6 bases). CDR3 length: 14 amino acids. Germline CDR1 reads SGDLS; CDR2 reads YYNGEE. V was clipped by 0 bases and J by 2 bases, with 8 bases between them. The DNA of the CDR3 is TGTGCCAGCAGCGTAGGGACAGCAAACTATGGCTACACCTTC. Protein sequence: CASSVGTANYGYTF.

The chain carries TRBV6-6 and TRBJ2-1, with 7 bases aligning to TRBD1. This CDR3 has 16 amino acids. The V gene end was trimmed by 0 bases and the J gene end by 6 bases; junction bases not matched to a gene: 8. Germline V gene sequence: CDR1 MNHNY, CDR2 SVGAGI (reference sequence). CDR3 DNA: TGTGCCAGCAGTTACTCGAATAGGGGGCTTCGCAATGAGCAGTTCTTC. Its protein is CASSYSNRGLRNEQFF.

The chain employs TRBV9 and TRBJ1-5; 9 bases are shared with TRBD1. Germline assignment: CDR1 SGDLS and CDR2 YYNGEE. V was clipped by 1 base and J by 4 bases; unmatched bases: 21. The CDR3 spans 21 residues. The CDR3 region has the DNA TGTGCCAGCAGCGTATTTACGGGGCTGTCCTATGGGACAGGGACGAATCAGCCCCAGCATTTT. Its translation: CASSVFTGLSYGTGTNQPQHF. The whole variable domain, filled in from reference TRBV9 and TRBJ1-5, reads DSGVTQTPKHLITATGQRVTLRCSPRSGDLSVYWYQQSLDQGLQFLIQYYNGEERAKGNILERFSAQQFPDLHSELNLSSLELGDSALYFCASSVFTGLSYGTGTNQPQHFGDGTRLSIL.

The sample holds one count of this clone. The chain recombines TRBV6-1 with TRBJ1-1, with D unclear. The V end lost 3 bases, the J end lost 7 bases, and 12 bases lay between the germline ends. This CDR3 has 13 amino acids. Germline CDR1 is MNHNS and CDR2 is SASEGT. Written as DNA, the CDR3 is TGTGCCAGCAGTGAGGTCTTATCGGGTGAAGCTTTCTTT. Translation gives CASSEVLSGEAFF.

V is TRBV21-1 and J is TRBJ2-7; the table assigns TRBD1, which was not confirmed against the DNA. TRBV21-1 is deemed a pseudogene. This CDR3 spans 18 amino acids. The DNA for the CDR3 is TGTGCCAGCAGCAAAGTAGGGGACAGGGTGTCGGACTCCTACGAGCAGTACTTC. This sequence encodes CASSKVGDRVSDSYEQYF.

The rearrangement joins TRBV6-5 to TRBJ2-7, with unresolved D. This CDR3 is 16 amino acids long. Germline V lookup: CDR1 MNHEY, CDR2 SVGAGI. The ends were cut back, 0 bases at V and 0 bases at J, with 12 bases in the middle. CDR3 bases: TGTGCCAGCAGTTACTCGCGAGGATTATCCTCCTACGAGCAGTACTTC. This encodes CASSYSRGLSSYEQYF.

The V call is TRBV27, the J call TRBJ1-2; D gene ambiguous. The CDR3 extends over 12 amino acids. Trimming took 11 bases from V and 0 from J, leaving 10 bases between them. Germline assignment: CDR1 MNHEY and CDR2 SMNVEV (reference sequence). In DNA, the CDR3 is TGTGCCGTACTATCAGCTAACTATGGCTACACCTTC. Translated: CAVLSANYGYTF.

The chain is built from TRBV19 and TRBJ1-5; maybe TRBD1 (5 bases). Trimming pared 7 bases from V and 7 bases from J, leaving 11 bases between. The CDR3 extends over 12 amino acids. In germline, CDR1 is LNHDA, CDR2 SQIVND (reference sequence). The CDR3 nucleotides are TGTGCCAGTACTCTGGGGGGACAGCCCCAGCATTTT. It is translated as CASTLGGQPQHF.

The V gene is TRBV2, the J gene TRBJ2-5; D gene ambiguous. This CDR3 has 12 residues. Trimming shortened V by 4 bases and J by 1 base, and 4 bases separated the two germline ends. The germline CDR1 and CDR2 sequences are SNHLY and FYNNEI. The CDR3 loop is CASSASQETQYF. DNA of the CDR3: TGTGCCAGCAGTGCCAGCCAAGAGACCCAGTACTTC.

The chain has TRBV9 and TRBJ2-3; TRBD2 matches 9 bases. The length of the CDR3 is 15 residues. CDR1 is SGDLS and CDR2 is YYNGEE in the germline V gene. Unmatched junction bases numbered 5, after V lost 0 bases and J lost 6 bases. CDR3: CASSVEASGVDTQYF. CDR3 nucleotide sequence: TGTGCCAGCAGCGTAGAGGCTAGCGGGGTGGATACGCAGTATTTT.

In this sample, this clone turned up a few times. The chain uses TRBV2 and TRBJ2-2, with 8 bases that match TRBD2. J was trimmed by 5 bases and V by 4 bases; bases with no gene match: 9. The length of the CDR3 is 16 residues. Per germline, CDR1 SNHLY and CDR2 FYNNEI. CDR3 in amino acids: CASSGGGAGETGELFF. The CDR3, as DNA: TGTGCCAGCAGTGGGGGCGGAGCGGGGGAAACCGGGGAGCTGTTTTTT. Looking up the rest from reference TRBV2 and TRBJ2-2 gives the full variable domain: EPEVTQTPSHQVTQMGQEVILRCVPISNHLYFYWYRQILGQKVEFLVSFYNNEISEKSEIFDDQFSVERPDGSNFTLKIRSTKLEDSAMYFCASSGGGAGETGELFFGEGSRLTVL.

In its sample, this clone was seen a few times. At one end, the junction sequence differs from germline, possibly due to a read error. At the DNA level, this CDR3 is encoded by other sequences in the same sample as well. The chain employs TRBV28 and TRBJ2-2; 9 nucleotides align to TRBD2. The CDR3 contains 17 residues. Germline-derived CDR1 and CDR2 are MDHEN and SYDVKM. The CDR3 loop is CARSLSGGGAFIGELFF. DNA for the CDR3: TGTGCCCGCAGTTTATCCGGCGGGGGGGCGTTCATCGGGGAGCTGTTTTTT. Combining the CDR3 with reference TRBV28 and TRBJ2-2 gives the whole variable domain DVKVTQSSRYLVKRTGEKVFLECVQDMDHENMFWYRQDPGLGLRLIYFSYDVKMKEKGDIPEGYSVSREKKERFSLILESASTNQTSMYLCARSLSGGGAFIGELFFGEGSRLTVL.

This chain joins TRBV6-5 and TRBJ1-6; tentative D call: TRBD1 (5 bases). The CDR3 loop spans 14 amino acids. The V end was cut by 5 bases, the J end by 6 bases, with 11 bases between. Germline V gene sequence: CDR1 MNHEY, CDR2 SVGAGI. CDR3 DNA sequence: TGTGCCAGCAGTCTCCGGGACTCTAATTCACCCCTCCACTTT. Translating gives CASSLRDSNSPLHF.

The chain has TRBV24-1 and TRBJ2-3, with 7 positions matching TRBD1. V shed 3 bases and J 6 bases; nucleotides not matched to a gene: 14. The germline V gene has CDR1 KGHDR and CDR2 SFDVKD. The CDR3 runs to 17 residues. The CDR3 DNA reads TGTGCCACCAGTGATCAACGACAGGGTGGTAGGTATGATACGCAGTATTTT. Its protein is CATSDQRQGGRYDTQYF.

The CDR3 loop is CASSRSAQAFSYEQYF. CDR3 sequence (DNA): TGCGCCAGCAGCCGAAGCGCACAAGCCTTCTCCTACGAGCAGTACTTC. The chain employs TRBV4-1 and TRBJ2-7; no clear D. CDR1 and CDR2 (germline): MGHRA, YSYEKL. The CDR3 has 16 residues. V lost 4 bases and J 0 bases, leaving 16 bases between the germline ends.

As regards this clone: Different DNA sequences within this sample yield the same CDR3. In DNA, the CDR3 is TGTGCCAGCAGGACAGGGAGCTCCTACGAGCAGTACGTC. Translated: CASRTGSSYEQYV. The J gene is TRBJ2-7, the V gene TRBV6-5, with TRBD1 matching 7 bases. The V and J ends lost 6 bases and 0 bases, in that order; junction bases with no gene match: 2. The CDR3 length is 13 residues. Germline-derived CDR1 and CDR2 are MNHEY and SVGAGI.

V usage is TRBV10-3 and J usage is TRBJ2-1; D perhaps matches TRBD1 (5 bases). CDR3 size: 18 residues. Germline lookup yields CDR1 ENHRY and CDR2 SYGVKD. V shed 6 bases and J shed 0 bases, with 21 bases lying between them. The chain's CDR3 is CAIRKKLTAAVSYNEQFF. The CDR3 nucleotides are TGTGCCATCAGGAAAAAATTGACAGCAGCCGTCTCCTACAATGAGCAGTTCTTC.

The rearrangement joins TRBV29-1 to TRBJ2-7, with 9 bases lining up with TRBD1. V trimming: 6 bases; J trimming: 4 bases; junction bases outside the gene matches: 28. Germline CDR1 and CDR2: SQVTM and ANQGSEA. The CDR3 totals 20 residues. Written as DNA, the CDR3 is TGCAGCGTCACCACCCGGGACAGGGAGGTGGTGGGGCCCGGGAGGTACGAGCAGTACTTC. It yields the protein CSVTTRDREVVGPGRYEQYF.

The V gene is TRBV15, the J gene TRBJ1-4; unclear D gene. Trimming cost V 1 base and J 8 bases, with 20 bases left between them. Per the germline V gene, CDR1 is LNHNV and CDR2 is YYDKDF (reference sequence). The CDR3 covers 17 residues. Here the CDR3 reads CATSRGNAVPRVEKLFF. CDR3 nucleotide sequence: TGTGCCACCAGCAGAGGAAATGCCGTCCCAAGAGTAGAAAAACTGTTTTTT. Full variable domain (outside the CDR3, taken from reference TRBV15 and TRBJ1-4): DAMVIQNPRYQVTQFGKPVTLSCSQTLNHNVMYWYQQKSSQAPKLLFHYYDKDFNNEADTPDNFQSRRPNTSFCFLDIRSPGLGDTAMYLCATSRGNAVPRVEKLFFGSGTQLSVL.